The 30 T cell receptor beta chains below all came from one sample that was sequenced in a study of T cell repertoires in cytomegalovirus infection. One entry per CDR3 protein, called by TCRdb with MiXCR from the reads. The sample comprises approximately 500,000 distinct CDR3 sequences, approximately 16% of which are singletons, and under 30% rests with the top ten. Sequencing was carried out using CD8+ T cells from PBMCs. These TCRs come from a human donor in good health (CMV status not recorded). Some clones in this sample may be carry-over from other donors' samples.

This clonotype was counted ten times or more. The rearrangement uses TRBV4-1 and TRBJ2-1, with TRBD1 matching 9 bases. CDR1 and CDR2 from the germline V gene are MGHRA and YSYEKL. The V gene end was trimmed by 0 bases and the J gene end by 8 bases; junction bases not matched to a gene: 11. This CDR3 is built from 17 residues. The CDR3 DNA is TGCGCCAGCAGCCAAGAGGTGGGGACAGGGTTCCTCGATGAGCAGTTCTTC. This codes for CASSQEVGTGFLDEQFF.

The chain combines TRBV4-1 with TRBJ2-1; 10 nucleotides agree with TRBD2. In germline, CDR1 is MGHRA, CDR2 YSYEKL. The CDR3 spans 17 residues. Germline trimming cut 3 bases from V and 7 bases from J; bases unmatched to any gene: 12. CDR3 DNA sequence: TGCGCCAGCAGCCACGAGCGGGAGGGCCTCAATGGTAATGAGCAGTTCTTC. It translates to CASSHEREGLNGNEQFF.

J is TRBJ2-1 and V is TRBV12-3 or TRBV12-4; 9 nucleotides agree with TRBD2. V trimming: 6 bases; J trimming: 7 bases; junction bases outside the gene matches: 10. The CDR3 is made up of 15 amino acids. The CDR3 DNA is TGTGCCAGCAGGGGATCTCGCGGGGGGGAGAATGAGCAGTTCTTC. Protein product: CASRGSRGGENEQFF.

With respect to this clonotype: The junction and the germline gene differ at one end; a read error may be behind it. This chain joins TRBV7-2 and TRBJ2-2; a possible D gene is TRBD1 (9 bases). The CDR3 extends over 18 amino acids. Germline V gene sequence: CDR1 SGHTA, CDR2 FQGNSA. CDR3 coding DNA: TGTGCCAGCAGCTTATGGTCGGGAGGGACAGGGTTCACCGGGGAGCTGTTTTTC. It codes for CASSLWSGGTGFTGELFF.

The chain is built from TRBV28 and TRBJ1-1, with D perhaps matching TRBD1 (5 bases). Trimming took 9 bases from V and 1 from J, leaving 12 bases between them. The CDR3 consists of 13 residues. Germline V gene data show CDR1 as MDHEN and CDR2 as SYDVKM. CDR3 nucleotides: TGTGCCAGTCGGGGACCGAGGAACACTGAAGCTTTCTTT. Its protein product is CASRGPRNTEAFF.

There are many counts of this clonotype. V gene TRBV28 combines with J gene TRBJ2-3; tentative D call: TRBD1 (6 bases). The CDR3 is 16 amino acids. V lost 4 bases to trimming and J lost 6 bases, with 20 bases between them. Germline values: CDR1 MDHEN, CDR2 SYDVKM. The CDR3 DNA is TGTGCCAGCAGTTGGACCTACAGGGTAGAGGGGGATACGCAGTATTTT. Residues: CASSWTYRVEGDTQYF.

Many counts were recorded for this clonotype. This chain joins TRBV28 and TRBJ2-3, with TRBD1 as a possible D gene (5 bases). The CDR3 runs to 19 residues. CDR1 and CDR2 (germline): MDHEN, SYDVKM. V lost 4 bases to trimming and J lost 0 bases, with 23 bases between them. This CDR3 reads CASSSLTKPGILSTDTQYF. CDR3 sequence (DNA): TGTGCCAGCAGTTCTCTAACAAAACCAGGGATTCTGAGCACAGATACGCAGTATTTT.

DNA of the CDR3: TGTGCCAGCAGCTTGGGGGGAGGAAAACCCCTCCACTTT. This translates into CASSLGGGKPLHF. The chain couples TRBV7-9 to TRBJ1-6; D may be TRBD1 (5 bases). Germline V gives CDR1 SEHNR, CDR2 FQNEAQ (reference sequence). This CDR3 region has 13 residues. The V and J ends lost 3 bases and 12 bases respectively, with 12 bases between them.

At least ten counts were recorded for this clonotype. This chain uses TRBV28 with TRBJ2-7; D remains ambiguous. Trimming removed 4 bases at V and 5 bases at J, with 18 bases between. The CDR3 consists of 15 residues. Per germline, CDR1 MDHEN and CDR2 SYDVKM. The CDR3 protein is CASSSPTLEWDEQYF. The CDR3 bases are TGTGCCAGCAGTTCCCCCACCTTAGAATGGGACGAGCAGTACTTC. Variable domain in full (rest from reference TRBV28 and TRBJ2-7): DVKVTQSSRYLVKRTGEKVFLECVQDMDHENMFWYRQDPGLGLRLIYFSYDVKMKEKGDIPEGYSVSREKKERFSLILESASTNQTSMYLCASSSPTLEWDEQYFGPGTRLTVT.

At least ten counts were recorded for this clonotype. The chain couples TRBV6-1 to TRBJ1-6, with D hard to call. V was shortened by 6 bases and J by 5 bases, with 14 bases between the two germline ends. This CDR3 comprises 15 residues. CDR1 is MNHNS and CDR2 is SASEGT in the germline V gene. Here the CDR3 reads CASSRTASDNSPLHF. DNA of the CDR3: TGTGCCAGCAGCCGGACGGCCTCGGATAATTCACCCCTCCACTTT.

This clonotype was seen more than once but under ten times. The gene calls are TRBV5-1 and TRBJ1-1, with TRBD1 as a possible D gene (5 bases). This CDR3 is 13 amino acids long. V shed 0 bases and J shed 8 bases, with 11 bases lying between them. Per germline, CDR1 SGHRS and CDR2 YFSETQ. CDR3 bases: TGCGCCAGCAGCTTGGCCGGGGCCAGGGAAGCTTTCTTT. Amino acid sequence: CASSLAGAREAFF.

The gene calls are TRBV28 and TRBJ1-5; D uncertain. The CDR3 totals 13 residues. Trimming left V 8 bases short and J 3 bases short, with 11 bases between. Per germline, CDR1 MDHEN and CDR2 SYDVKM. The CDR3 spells CASLERYNQPQHF. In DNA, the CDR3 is TGTGCCAGCCTTGAGAGGTACAATCAGCCCCAGCATTTT.

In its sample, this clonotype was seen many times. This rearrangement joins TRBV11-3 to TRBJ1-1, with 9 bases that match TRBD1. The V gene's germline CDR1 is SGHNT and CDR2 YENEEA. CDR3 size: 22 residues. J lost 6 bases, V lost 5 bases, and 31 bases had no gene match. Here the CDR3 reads CASSPQPKQGAGGPPGVPEAFF. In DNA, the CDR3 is TGTGCCAGCAGCCCCCAGCCAAAACAGGGGGCAGGAGGGCCCCCTGGCGTACCTGAAGCTTTCTTT.

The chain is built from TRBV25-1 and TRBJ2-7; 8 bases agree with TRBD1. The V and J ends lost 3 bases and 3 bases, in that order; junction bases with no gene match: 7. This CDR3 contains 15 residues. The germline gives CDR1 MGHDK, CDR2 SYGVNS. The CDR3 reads CASSDRQGLGYEQYF. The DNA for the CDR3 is TGTGCCAGCAGTGATAGACAGGGGCTCGGCTACGAGCAGTACTTC.

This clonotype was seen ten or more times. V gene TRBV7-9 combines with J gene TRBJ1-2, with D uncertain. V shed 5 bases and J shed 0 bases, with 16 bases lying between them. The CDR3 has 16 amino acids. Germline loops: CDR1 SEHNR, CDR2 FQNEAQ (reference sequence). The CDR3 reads CASSPVIGEANYGYTF. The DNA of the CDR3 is TGTGCCAGCAGCCCTGTAATCGGAGAAGCTAACTATGGCTACACCTTC.

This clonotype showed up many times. For the CDR3, the DNA is TGTGCCAGCAGCTCCACGAGGGAGACCCAGTACTTC. Protein sequence: CASSSTRETQYF. V gene TRBV5-6 combines with J gene TRBJ2-5, with D unresolved. The germline gives CDR1 SGHDT, CDR2 YYEEEE. The CDR3 is 12 amino acids. V shed 3 bases and J shed 5 bases, with 8 bases lying between them.

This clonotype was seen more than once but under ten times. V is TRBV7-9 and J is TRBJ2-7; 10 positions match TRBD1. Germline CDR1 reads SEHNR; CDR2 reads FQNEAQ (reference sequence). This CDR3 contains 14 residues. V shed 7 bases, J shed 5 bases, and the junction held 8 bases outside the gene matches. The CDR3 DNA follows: TGTGCCAGCAATTCCGGGACAGGGGCTGACGAGCAGTACTTC. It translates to CASNSGTGADEQYF. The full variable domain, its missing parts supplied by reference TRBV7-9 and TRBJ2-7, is DTGVSQNPRHKITKRGQNVTFRCDPISEHNRLYWYRQTLGQGPEFLTYFQNEAQLEKSRLLSDRFSAERPKGSFSTLEIQRTEQGDSAMYLCASNSGTGADEQYFGPGTRLTVT.

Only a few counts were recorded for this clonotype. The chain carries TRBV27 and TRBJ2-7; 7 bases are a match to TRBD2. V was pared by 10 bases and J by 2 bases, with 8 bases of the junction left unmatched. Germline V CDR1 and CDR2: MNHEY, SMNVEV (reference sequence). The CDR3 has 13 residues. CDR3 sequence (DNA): TGTGCCACCCTCGGACTAGGGACCTACGAGCAGTACTTC. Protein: CATLGLGTYEQYF.

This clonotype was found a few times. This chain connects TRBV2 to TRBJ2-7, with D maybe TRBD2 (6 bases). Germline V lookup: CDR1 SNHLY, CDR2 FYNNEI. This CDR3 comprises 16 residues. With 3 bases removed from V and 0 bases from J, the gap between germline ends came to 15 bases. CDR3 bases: TGTGCCAGCAGTGAGGCCTCCGGGACTGTCTCCTACGAGCAGTACTTC. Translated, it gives CASSEASGTVSYEQYF. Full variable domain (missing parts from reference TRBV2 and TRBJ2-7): EPEVTQTPSHQVTQMGQEVILRCVPISNHLYFYWYRQILGQKVEFLVSFYNNEISEKSEIFDDQFSVERPDGSNFTLKIRSTKLEDSAMYFCASSEASGTVSYEQYFGPGTRLTVT.

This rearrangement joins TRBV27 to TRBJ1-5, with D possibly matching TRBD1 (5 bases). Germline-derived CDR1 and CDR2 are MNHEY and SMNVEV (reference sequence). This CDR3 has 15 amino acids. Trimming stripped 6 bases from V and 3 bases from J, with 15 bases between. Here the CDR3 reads CASRDQGGLNQPQHF. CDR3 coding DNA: TGTGCCAGCAGGGATCAGGGAGGGCTCAATCAGCCCCAGCATTTT.

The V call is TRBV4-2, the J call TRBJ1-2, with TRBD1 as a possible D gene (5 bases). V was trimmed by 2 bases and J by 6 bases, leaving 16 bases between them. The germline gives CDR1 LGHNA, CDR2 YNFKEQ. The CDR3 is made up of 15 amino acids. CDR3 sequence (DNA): TGTGCCAGCAGCCAATCCCGGGGCGACCTAGATGGCTACACCTTC. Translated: CASSQSRGDLDGYTF.

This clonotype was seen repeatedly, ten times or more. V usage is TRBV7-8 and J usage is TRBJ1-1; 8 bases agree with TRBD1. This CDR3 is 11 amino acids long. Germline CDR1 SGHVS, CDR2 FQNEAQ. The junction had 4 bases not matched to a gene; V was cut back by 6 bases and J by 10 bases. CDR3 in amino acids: CASSLDRGAFF. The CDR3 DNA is TGTGCCAGCAGTCTTGACAGGGGAGCTTTCTTT.

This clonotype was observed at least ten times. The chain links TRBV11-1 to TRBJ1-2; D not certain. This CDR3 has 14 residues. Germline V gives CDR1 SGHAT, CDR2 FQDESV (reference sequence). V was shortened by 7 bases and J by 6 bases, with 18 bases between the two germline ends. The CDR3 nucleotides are TGTGCCAGCAACCACCTCGAAGGTAGCGATGGCTACACCTTC. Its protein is CASNHLEGSDGYTF.

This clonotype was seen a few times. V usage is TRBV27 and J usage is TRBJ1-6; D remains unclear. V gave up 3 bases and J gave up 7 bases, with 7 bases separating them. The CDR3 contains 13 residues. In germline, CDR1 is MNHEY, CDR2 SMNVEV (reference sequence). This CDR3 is CASSFSQNSPLHF. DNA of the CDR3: TGTGCCAGCAGTTTTTCCCAGAATTCACCCCTCCACTTT.

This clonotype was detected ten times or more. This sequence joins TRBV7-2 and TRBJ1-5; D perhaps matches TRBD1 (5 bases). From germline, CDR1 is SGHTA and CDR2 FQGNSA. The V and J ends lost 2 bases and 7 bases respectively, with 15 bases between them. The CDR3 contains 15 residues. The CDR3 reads CASSLSGGKRQPQHF. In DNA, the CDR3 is TGTGCCAGCAGCTTATCCGGGGGGAAAAGACAGCCCCAGCATTTT.

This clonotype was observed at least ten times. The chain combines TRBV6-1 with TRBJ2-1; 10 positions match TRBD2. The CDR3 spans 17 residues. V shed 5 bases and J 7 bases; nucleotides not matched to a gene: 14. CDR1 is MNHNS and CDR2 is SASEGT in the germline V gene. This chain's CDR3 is CASSPLILAGELNEQFF. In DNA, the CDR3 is TGTGCCAGCAGTCCCCTGATCCTAGCGGGAGAGTTAAATGAGCAGTTCTTC.

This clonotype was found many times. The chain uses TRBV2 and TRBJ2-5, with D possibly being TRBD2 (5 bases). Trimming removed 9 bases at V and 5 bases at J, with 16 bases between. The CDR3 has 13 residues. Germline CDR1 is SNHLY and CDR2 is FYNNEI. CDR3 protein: CASGQRRRETQYF. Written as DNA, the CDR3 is TGTGCCAGTGGGCAGCGGCGTCGGGAGACCCAGTACTTC.

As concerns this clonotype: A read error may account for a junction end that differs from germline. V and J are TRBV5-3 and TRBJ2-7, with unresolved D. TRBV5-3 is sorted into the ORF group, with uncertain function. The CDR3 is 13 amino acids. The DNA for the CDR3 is TGTGCCAGCAGCTTGAATCCTACCCACGAGCAGTACTTC. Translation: CASSLNPTHEQYF.

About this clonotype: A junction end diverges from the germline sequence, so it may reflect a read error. CDR3 DNA: TGTGCCGGCAGTTACGGGGGGGCCGGGTACGAGCAGTACTTC. Amino acids: CAGSYGGAGYEQYF. This rearrangement joins TRBV6-5 to TRBJ2-7; TRBD2 aligns across 8 bases. Per the germline V gene, CDR1 is MNHEY and CDR2 is SVGAGI. This CDR3 comprises 14 residues.

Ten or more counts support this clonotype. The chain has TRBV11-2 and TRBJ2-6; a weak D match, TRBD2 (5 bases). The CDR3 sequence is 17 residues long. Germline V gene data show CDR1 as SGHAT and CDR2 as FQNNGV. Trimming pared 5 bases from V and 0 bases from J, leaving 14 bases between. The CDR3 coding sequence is TGTGCCAGCAGCCTATCCGGGGAAAACTCTGGGGCCAACGTCCTGACTTTC. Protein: CASSLSGENSGANVLTF.